This T cell receptor (beta chain) was found in a study of control samples from healthy donors and cancer patients. The V and J ends lost 6 bases and 0 bases respectively, with 4 bases between them. The CDR3 totals 12 residues. Germline V gene lookup returns CDR1 MNHEY and CDR2 SVGEGT. Using immunoSEQ multiplex PCR, the repertoire was profiled, and TCRdb retains in-frame clones only, with some absent. The repertoire includes 120,000 to 150,000 clones, approximately 94% of them detected once, and around 5.4% sits in the top ten. Sequenced input: blood. The source is a young man in good health. The rearrangement links TRBV6-2 or TRBV6-3 to TRBJ2-3, with no clear D. CDR3 nucleotides: TGTGCCAGCAGCCTCAGCACAGATACGCAGTATTTT. Translation gives CASSLSTDTQYF.